The 10 T cell receptor beta chains reported below all come from one sample, sequenced in a study of cytomegalovirus exposure and HLA in healthy donors. The primer mix had 60 Vbeta and 13 Jbeta primers. The assay was immunoSEQ multiplex PCR, and TCRdb's table has in-frame clones only and misses some. Here the sample spans approximately 140,000 clones, approximately 82% being singletons. Material for sequencing was PBMCs. The receptors were gathered from a boy between 2 and 10 years old in good health and CMV-seronegative.

The V and J genes are TRBV9 and TRBJ1-2; tentative D call: TRBD1 (6 bases). The CDR3 is 14 residues long. V lost 3 bases, J lost 4 bases, and 13 bases lay in between. Germline CDR1 and CDR2: SGDLS and YYNGEE. The CDR3 sequence: CASSEQQGSYGYTF. CDR3 nucleotides: TGTGCCAGCAGCGAACAACAGGGTTCCTATGGCTACACCTTC.

This chain uses TRBV19 with TRBJ2-3, with a possible D match to TRBD1 (5 bases). The CDR3 is 15 residues long. Trimming stripped 3 bases from V and 5 bases from J, with 15 bases between. Germline CDR1 reads LNHDA; CDR2 reads SQIVND (reference sequence). The CDR3 DNA sequence: TGTGCCAGTAGTATTGGGCAGGGTGTAGAAGATACGCAGTATTTT. As protein: CASSIGQGVEDTQYF.

J is TRBJ2-7 and V is TRBV27; 10 bases are shared with TRBD1. The CDR3 length is 14 residues. The V gene end was trimmed by 6 bases and the J gene end by 4 bases; junction bases not matched to a gene: 6. Germline lookup yields CDR1 MNHEY and CDR2 SMNVEV (reference sequence). The CDR3 reads CASSPRDRGYEQYF. The CDR3 region has the DNA TGTGCCAGCAGCCCCCGGGACAGGGGTTACGAGCAGTACTTC.

This clone was observed once. The chain recombines TRBV6-1 with TRBJ2-7; D perhaps matches TRBD2 (5 bases). This CDR3 comprises 11 residues. V was trimmed by 6 bases and J by 2 bases, leaving 5 bases between them. Looked up from germline, CDR1 is MNHNS and CDR2 is SASEGT. In DNA form, the CDR3 reads TGTGCCAGCAGACTAGCCTACGAGCAGTACGTC. Its translation is CASRLAYEQYV.

Worth noting for this clone: A junction end diverges from the germline sequence, so it may reflect a read error. V gene TRBV7-9 combines with J gene TRBJ2-3; D unclear. The CDR3 length is 15 residues. Germline values: CDR1 SEHNR, CDR2 FQNEAQ (reference sequence). The CDR3 spells CASSPPLVGGTTRYF. The CDR3 DNA follows: TGTGCCAGCAGCCCCCCGCTAGTCGGTGGAACGACGCGGTATTTT.

The CDR3 nucleotides read TGTGCCAGCAGCCCAGTCGGAGGACCCAATGGCTACACCTTC. Encoded protein: CASSPVGGPNGYTF. The chain employs TRBV7-9 and TRBJ1-2, with D hard to call. V gave up 5 bases and J gave up 6 bases, with 16 bases separating them. The CDR3 is 14 amino acids. Looked up from germline, CDR1 is SEHNR and CDR2 is FQNEAQ (reference sequence).

Here the CDR3 DNA reads TGTGCCAGCAGTTACGATGAGAGCGAATTCTACAATGAGCAGTTCTTC. This encodes CASSYDESEFYNEQFF. V gene TRBV6-5 combines with J gene TRBJ2-1, with no clear D. Trimming stripped 2 bases from V and 3 bases from J, with 14 bases between. Germline V gene lookup returns CDR1 MNHEY and CDR2 SVGAGI. The CDR3 covers 16 residues.

The chain is built from TRBV2 and TRBJ2-7, with 7 bases identical to TRBD2. Germline V lookup: CDR1 SNHLY, CDR2 FYNNEI. V lost 3 bases and J lost 3; bases outside the gene matches: 5. The CDR3 covers 14 residues. The CDR3 spells CASSDLRGVYEQYF. CDR3 DNA sequence: TGTGCCAGCAGTGATCTTCGGGGGGTCTACGAGCAGTACTTC.

The chain uses TRBV7-9 and TRBJ2-1; D is unclear. Germline V gene sequence: CDR1 SEHNR, CDR2 FQNEAQ (reference sequence). The V and J ends lost 3 bases and 2 bases respectively, with 11 bases between them. The CDR3 is 15 residues long. The CDR3 protein is CASSFVESAYNEQFF. CDR3 in DNA: TGTGCCAGCAGCTTCGTAGAATCGGCCTACAATGAGCAGTTCTTC.

V gene TRBV6-4 combines with J gene TRBJ2-3; TRBD2 agrees at 8 bases. V lost 3 bases and J lost 1; bases outside the gene matches: 3. Germline lookup yields CDR1 MRHNA and CDR2 SNTAGT. This CDR3 has 15 amino acids. Here the CDR3 reads CASSETAGGTDTQYF. CDR3 coding DNA: TGTGCCAGCAGTGAGACAGCGGGGGGCACAGATACGCAGTATTTT.